These 2 T cell receptor beta chains were all obtained from the same sample, sequenced in a study of blood T cells in healthy people across ages. The use of a sample-barcoded 5' primer and a J-beta primer mix characterized a second PCR of about 6 to 11 cycles. TCRdb independently ran MiXCR on the 5' RACE reads; one entry per CDR3 protein. Counted here are under 950,000 distinct CDR3 sequences, 22% occurring once; the ten biggest clones make up roughly 22%. Sequenced input: blood. Every receptor here comes from a man aged 70-80 years in good health.

V usage is TRBV3-1 and J usage is TRBJ1-2; 8 nucleotides line up with TRBD1. The CDR3 runs 15 residues. Germline V lookup: CDR1 LGHDT, CDR2 YNNKEL (reference sequence). V lost 0 bases to trimming and J lost 8 bases; unmatched junction nucleotides: 8. The CDR3 region has the DNA TGTGCCAGCAGCCAAGACCATCAGGGGGCGCGGGGCTACACCTTC. It specifies CASSQDHQGARGYTF.

The chain couples TRBV5-6 to TRBJ2-7; D is undetermined. The CDR3 sequence is 14 residues long. V gave up 5 bases and J gave up 2 bases, with 14 bases separating them. Germline CDR1 SGHDT, CDR2 YYEEEE. Here the CDR3 DNA reads TGTGCCAGCAGTCGTGTCGGCGTTCCCTACGAGCAGTACTTC. This encodes CASSRVGVPYEQYF.